This TCR beta chain stems from a study of OX40 agonist ivuxolimab in advanced cancers. Study-level background: Two cutaneous melanoma patients and one hepatocellular carcinoma patient, three in all, had partial responses.

Assay: immunoSEQ multiplex PCR; the TCRdb copy retains only in-frame clones and omits some. The data hold about 86,000 clones, with less than 95% observed a single time. V was shortened by 2 bases and J by 5 bases, with 9 bases between the two germline ends. Germline V gene lookup returns CDR1 SGHTA and CDR2 FQGNSA. The CDR3 has 13 residues. Source: CD4+ or CD8+ T cells sorted from blood, taken in a trial of the OX40 agonist ivuxolimab. This TCR derives from an adult with an advanced solid tumor such as melanoma, head and neck, liver or kidney cancer. The rearrangement links TRBV7-2 to TRBJ1-1; D call uncertain. The CDR3 spells CASSLSLVTEAFF. The CDR3 nucleotides are TGTGCCAGCAGCTTATCGCTGGTTACTGAAGCTTTCTTT.